The 21 T cell receptor beta chains given below trace back to one sample, sequenced in a study of T cell responses to AZD1222 COVID-19 vaccine. The data were produced by immunoSEQ multiplex PCR, yet TCRdb's version contains in-frame clones alone and is incomplete. The data contain some 150,000 clones, roughly 90% of them singletons. This specimen consisted of peripheral blood, obtained 28 days after the second AZD1222 dose. Receptors originate from an adult who received the AZD1222 COVID-19 vaccine.

V and J are TRBV7-8 and TRBJ2-1; D could derive from TRBD1 or TRBD2 (5 bases each). The CDR3 has 12 residues. Trimming pared 4 bases from V and 16 bases from J, leaving 17 bases between. The germline gives CDR1 SGHVS, CDR2 FQNEAQ. The CDR3, as DNA: TGTGCCAGCAGCTCCGCCGGGGCTCCCGGTTTCTTC. It yields the protein CASSSAGAPGFF.

Note on this clone: Mismatch with germline at one junction end may stem from a read error. The chain employs TRBV28 and TRBJ2-7; D gene uncertain. The CDR3 runs to 10 residues. Looked up from germline, CDR1 is MDHEN and CDR2 is SYDVKM. CDR3 region: CASSSLRLDF. Written as DNA, the CDR3 is TGTGCCAGCAGTTCACTCCGACTCGACTTC.

The chain joins TRBV24-1 to TRBJ2-1; D may be TRBD2 (7 bases). The CDR3 is 16 residues long. CDR1 is KGHDR and CDR2 is SFDVKD in the germline V gene. V dropped 7 bases and J dropped 5 bases, with 20 bases sitting between them. The CDR3 nucleotides are TGTGCCACCAGCGATCCCCGCGGGGGCCACAACAATGAGCAGTTCTTC. It encodes CATSDPRGGHNNEQFF.

The J gene is TRBJ2-1, the V gene TRBV6-5; perhaps D is TRBD1 or TRBD2 (5 bases each). V shed 4 bases and J shed 5 bases, with 15 bases lying between them. The germline V gene has CDR1 MNHEY and CDR2 SVGAGI. This CDR3 is built from 15 residues. In DNA form, the CDR3 reads TGTGCCAGCAGTTTCCTCCGGGACGGAAACAATGAGCAGTTCTTC. This gives the protein CASSFLRDGNNEQFF.

Written as DNA, the CDR3 is TGTGCCAGCAGCCCAGGACTAGCGGGAGTCGAGCAGTACTTC. This gives the protein CASSPGLAGVEQYF. The V and J genes are TRBV7-2 and TRBJ2-7; 13 bases are shared with TRBD2. Germline V CDR1 and CDR2: SGHTA, FQGNSA. V was clipped by 5 bases and J by 6 bases; unmatched bases: 4. The CDR3 covers 14 residues. The whole variable domain, remainder taken from reference TRBV7-2 and TRBJ2-7, is GAGVSQSPSNKVTEKGKDVELRCDPISGHTALYWYRQSLGQGLEFLIYFQGNSAPDKSGLPSDRFSAERTGGSVSTLTIQRTQQEDSAVYLCASSPGLAGVEQYFGPGTRLTVT.

This chain's CDR3 is CACYGQLRTEAFF. In DNA, the CDR3 is TGTGCCTGTTACGGACAGTTGAGAACTGAAGCTTTCTTT. This chain links TRBV30 with TRBJ1-1; D perhaps matches TRBD1 (6 bases). The CDR3 runs 13 residues. V shed 6 bases and J shed 5 bases, with 16 bases lying between them. Germline V CDR1 and CDR2: GTSNPN, SVGIG (reference sequence).

The chain combines TRBV6-5 with TRBJ1-1; D perhaps matches TRBD1 (5 bases). Trimming left V 6 bases short and J 4 bases short, with 15 bases between. CDR1 and CDR2 from the germline V gene are MNHEY and SVGAGI. The CDR3 length is 14 residues. As DNA, the CDR3 is TGTGCCAGCAGAACCAGGGCCTTCGGCACTGAAGCTTTCTTT. The encoded protein is CASRTRAFGTEAFF.

The chain combines TRBV28 with TRBJ2-1; 7 bases map to TRBD1. The CDR3 contains 13 residues. J gave up 6 bases and V 7 bases, and 6 bases lay outside the gene matches. Germline CDR1 is MDHEN and CDR2 is SYDVKM. Here the CDR3 reads CASNDREGNEQFF. The CDR3 DNA reads as TGTGCCAGCAACGACAGGGAAGGCAATGAGCAGTTCTTC.

This chain connects TRBV15 to TRBJ1-6; 11 bases are shared with TRBD1. After removal of 0 bases from V and 7 bases from J, the junction contained 11 bases not matched to a gene. This CDR3 spans 19 amino acids. Germline V gives CDR1 LNHNV, CDR2 YYDKDF (reference sequence). This chain's CDR3 is CATSRDKSPGTGGNSPLHF. The CDR3 nucleotides are TGTGCCACCAGCAGAGATAAAAGTCCCGGGACAGGGGGGAATTCACCCCTCCACTTT.

V is TRBV7-2 and J is TRBJ2-7; D is ambiguous. Germline CDR1 SGHTA, CDR2 FQGNSA. The V gene lost 5 bases and the J gene lost 0 bases, with 11 bases spanning the gap. This CDR3 has 14 residues. CDR3 sequence (DNA): TGTGCCAGCAGCCCCCAAAAGAGCTCCTACGAGCAGTACTTC. As protein: CASSPQKSSYEQYF.

The V gene is TRBV5-4, the J gene TRBJ2-2; 7 bases agree with TRBD1. The V gene end was trimmed by 0 bases and the J gene end by 6 bases; junction bases not matched to a gene: 8. The CDR3 extends over 16 amino acids. Looked up from germline, CDR1 is SGHNT and CDR2 is YYREEE (reference sequence). The CDR3 reads CASSLVPGTVPGELFF. The CDR3 bases are TGTGCCAGCAGCTTGGTACCGGGGACAGTGCCCGGGGAGCTGTTTTTT.

V usage is TRBV28 and J usage is TRBJ2-3; TRBD2 matches 12 bases. With 5 bases clipped from V and 10 bases from J, the junction kept 1 base outside the gene matches. The germline gives CDR1 MDHEN, CDR2 SYDVKM. The CDR3 is 12 amino acids. DNA for the CDR3: TGTGCCAGCAGTACTAGCGGGAGGTCGCAGTATTTT. Amino acid sequence: CASSTSGRSQYF.

The genes are TRBV29-1 and TRBJ1-1; D gene uncertain. The CDR3 is 10 amino acids. CDR1 is SQVTM, CDR2 ANQGSEA, per germline. Trimming cost V 4 bases and J 5 bases, with 5 bases left between them. Here the CDR3 reads CSVAATEAFF. The CDR3 coding sequence is TGCAGCGTTGCGGCTACTGAAGCTTTCTTT.

The chain's CDR3 is CATSDPEGGSEQYF. The CDR3 coding sequence is TGTGCCACCAGTGACCCTGAAGGGGGGTCTGAGCAGTACTTC. The chain joins TRBV24-1 to TRBJ2-7; D may be TRBD1 or TRBD2 (6 bases each). Germline CDR1 is KGHDR and CDR2 is SFDVKD. The CDR3 contains 14 residues. V lost 4 bases, J lost 7 bases, and 16 bases lay in between.

The rearrangement links TRBV5-1 to TRBJ2-5, with no clear D. CDR1 is SGHRS and CDR2 is YFSETQ in the germline V gene. CDR3 length: 12 amino acids. Trimming took off 3 bases at V and 4 bases at J, with 7 bases between the two ends. The CDR3 DNA reads TGCGCCAGCAGCTCTGAATTAGAGACCCAGTACTTC. It is translated as CASSSELETQYF.

The V gene is TRBV9, the J gene TRBJ2-5; maybe TRBD1 (8 bases). V gave up 4 bases and J gave up 4 bases, with 14 bases separating them. Germline CDR1 reads SGDLS; CDR2 reads YYNGEE. The CDR3 totals 14 residues. The CDR3 DNA is TGTGCCAGCAGCCGGACAGGGAGGGGAGAGACCCAGTACTTC. Translation: CASSRTGRGETQYF.

The CDR3 reads CASSHRGRGTEAFF. In nucleotides, the CDR3 is TGTGCCAGCAGCCATCGCGGTCGGGGCACTGAAGCTTTCTTT. This chain connects TRBV4-2 to TRBJ1-1; D unresolved. Germline V CDR1 and CDR2: LGHNA, YNFKEQ. The V end was cut by 3 bases, the J end by 4 bases, with 12 bases between. This CDR3 spans 14 amino acids.

The rearrangement joins TRBV7-3 to TRBJ2-1; D may correspond to TRBD1 or TRBD2 (5 bases each). This CDR3 contains 15 residues. Between the trimmed V and J ends, which lost 2 bases and 0 bases, there was a span of 8 bases. The germline V gene encodes CDR1 SGHTA and CDR2 FQGTGA. CDR3 loop: CASSLSGTSYNEQFF. The CDR3 DNA reads TGTGCCAGCAGCTTATCCGGGACCTCCTACAATGAGCAGTTCTTC.

The chain carries TRBV20-1 and TRBJ1-3, with a weak D call TRBD1 (5 bases). V lost 3 bases, J lost 3 bases, and 9 bases lay in between. The CDR3 spans 13 residues. CDR1 and CDR2 from the germline V gene are DFQATT and SNEGSKA (reference sequence). CDR3 residues: CSASPGFGNTIYF. Written as DNA, the CDR3 is TGCAGTGCTAGTCCAGGGTTTGGAAACACCATATATTTT.

This chain joins TRBV3-1 (or the pseudogene TRBV3-2) and TRBJ2-7, with D perhaps TRBD2 (6 bases). The CDR3 totals 13 residues. Trimming left V 1 base short and J 8 bases short, with 12 bases between. Germline V CDR1 and CDR2: LGHDT, YNNKEL (reference sequence). CDR3 DNA: TGTGCCAGCAGCCAAGTTAGGGAGGCCAAGCAGTACTTC. This codes for CASSQVREAKQYF.

The sample holds a few counts of this clone. The chain recombines TRBV28 with TRBJ1-4; possibly TRBD1 for D (6 bases). Germline V gives CDR1 MDHEN, CDR2 SYDVKM. CDR3 length: 11 residues. V dropped 10 bases and J dropped 10 bases, with 13 bases sitting between them. This CDR3 is CAIGTTGKLFF. The CDR3 nucleotides are TGTGCCATCGGGACAACGGGAAAACTGTTTTTT.